This T cell receptor (beta chain) was recovered during a study of T cells in Graves' hyperthyroidism and ophthalmopathy. Regarding the study as a whole: Blood samples included most of the expanded thyroid clonotypes exceeding 0.001. Ophthalmopathy and stable hyperthyroidism were separated by a 13 V-J model.

Trimming cost V 3 bases and J 0 bases, with 15 bases left between them. CDR1 and CDR2 from the germline V gene are SQVTM and ANQGSEA. The CDR3 is made up of 16 amino acids. Researchers amplified the TCR beta CDR3 regions from RNA transcripts. The HTBI primer set drove a first-round RT-PCR of the TCR CDR3. TCRdb redid the calling of the multiplex PCR reads with MiXCR, one entry per CDR3 protein. The sample gives around 420,000 distinct CDR3 sequences, around 14% of which show up once; about 7.7% is in the top ten. Comments on this clonotype: The antigen is not known.

Extraction of PBMCs used 7.5 to 10 ml of fresh peripheral blood. This TCR was sampled from a woman aged 18 to 35 with Graves' hyperthyroidism. The chain recombines TRBV29-1 with TRBJ2-1; D perhaps matches TRBD2 (6 bases). The source material was blood. CDR3 in DNA: TGCAGCGTTGAGATAAGGCGGGGCACCTCCTACAATGAGCAGTTCTTC. This codes for CSVEIRRGTSYNEQFF.